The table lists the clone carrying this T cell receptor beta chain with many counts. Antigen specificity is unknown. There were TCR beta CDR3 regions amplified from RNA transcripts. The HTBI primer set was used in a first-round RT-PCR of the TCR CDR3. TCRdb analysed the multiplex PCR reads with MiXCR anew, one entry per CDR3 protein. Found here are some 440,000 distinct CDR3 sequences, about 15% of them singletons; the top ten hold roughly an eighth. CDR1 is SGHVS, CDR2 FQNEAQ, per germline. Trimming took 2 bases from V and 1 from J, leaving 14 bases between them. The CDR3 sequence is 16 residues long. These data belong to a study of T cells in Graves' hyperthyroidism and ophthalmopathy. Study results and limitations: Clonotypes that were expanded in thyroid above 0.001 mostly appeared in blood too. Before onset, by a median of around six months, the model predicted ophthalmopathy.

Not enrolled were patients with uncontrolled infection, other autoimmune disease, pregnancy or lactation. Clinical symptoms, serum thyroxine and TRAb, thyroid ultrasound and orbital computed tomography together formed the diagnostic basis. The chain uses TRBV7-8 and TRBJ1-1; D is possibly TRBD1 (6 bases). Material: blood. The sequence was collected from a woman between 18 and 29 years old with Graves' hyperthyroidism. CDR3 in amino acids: CASSLTGGQGNTEAFF. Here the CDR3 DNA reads TGTGCCAGCAGCTTAACGGGGGGGCAGGGGAACACTGAAGCTTTCTTT.